The rows below give T cell receptor beta chains drawn from one sample of a study of radiation and T cells in renal cell carcinoma. Assay used: immunoSEQ multiplex PCR; TCRdb lists only in-frame clones, some missing. The repertoire consists of about 130,000 clones, with 80% to 90% occurring once and the leading ten covering under 2.5%. Sequencing was performed on blood, taken from a patient whose treatment included radiotherapy and nephrectomy. These receptors were obtained from a woman in her fifties or sixties with renal cell carcinoma. Each CDR3 is given with its conserved first and last residue. D genes are given only for firm matches. Rows may omit the clone size; those that give it use once, few, many or a size class.

J gene	V gene	clone size	D gene	CDR3 protein	CDR3 DNA
TRBJ2-7	TRBV6-5	.	.	CASSYSLGRSPHEQYF	TGTGCCAGCAGTTACTCCTTGGGCAGATCCCCCCACGAGCAGTACTTC
TRBJ2-5	TRBV9	.	.	CASSVHLGTRETQYF	TGTGCCAGCAGCGTACATCTGGGAACGAGAGAGACCCAGTACTTC
TRBJ1-2	TRBV7-2	.	TRBD1	CASSLAGGGLYGYTF	TGTGCCAGCAGCTTAGCGGGAGGGGGCCTCTATGGCTACACCTTC
TRBJ2-5	TRBV28	.	TRBD1	CASLTRGRASETQYF	TGTGCCAGCCTTACCAGGGGGCGGGCATCGGAGACCCAGTACTTC
TRBJ1-1	TRBV18	.	.	CASSDGRNTEAFF	TGTGCCAGCTCCGACGGGAGGAACACTGAAGCTTTCTTT
TRBJ2-3	TRBV10-1	.	TRBD1	CASTPGQGFDTQYF	TGCGCCAGCACCCCGGGACAGGGGTTTGATACGCAGTATTTT
TRBJ2-7	TRBV30	.	.	CAWSTGAGGIWGEQYF	TGTGCCTGGAGCACTGGGGCAGGCGGCATATGGGGCGAGCAGTACTTC
TRBJ2-6	TRBV9	once	TRBD1	CASSGAPGTGHISGANVLTF	TGTGCCAGCAGCGGCGCACCCGGGACAGGGCATATTTCTGGGGCCAACGTCCTGACTTTC
TRBJ1-1	TRBV18	.	.	CASSPLDRNDNTEAFF	TGTGCCAGCTCACCGCTCGACAGGAACGACAACACTGAAGCTTTCTTT
TRBJ1-1	TRBV4-1	.	TRBD1	CASSQNMIADRVNTEAFF	TGCGCCAGCAGCCAGAATATGATAGCCGACAGGGTGAACACTGAAGCTTTCTTT
TRBJ2-7	TRBV6-5	.	.	CASSFSKGEMDEQYF	TGTGCCAGCAGTTTTTCCAAGGGGGAAATGGACGAGCAGTACTTC
TRBJ2-5	TRBV7-9	.	.	CASSLALSSETQYF	TGTGCCAGCAGCTTAGCCCTGTCCTCAGAGACTCAGTACTTC
TRBJ2-1	TRBV7-8	.	TRBD2	CASSLGARGDEQFF	TGTGCCAGCAGCTTAGGGGCCCGGGGGGATGAGCAGTTCTTC
TRBJ2-3	TRBV27	once	.	CASSLISGFHTDTQYF	TGTGCCAGCAGTTTAATCAGCGGGTTTCACACAGATACGCAGTATTTT
TRBJ2-3	TRBV29-1	.	TRBD1	CSGGQGALYF	TGCAGCGGGGGACAGGGGGCTTTGTATTTT
TRBJ2-5	TRBV11-2	.	.	CASSLYERTQYF	TGTGCCAGCAGCCTCTATGAACGGACCCAGTACTTC
TRBJ1-2	TRBV2	.	TRBD1	CASSVVRQGERDGYTF	TGTGCCAGCAGTGTAGTCAGACAGGGGGAGAGAGATGGCTACACCTTC
TRBJ2-5	TRBV14	.	.	CASSPTGSWKGETQYF	TGTGCCAGCAGCCCTACCGGCTCCTGGAAGGGAGAGACCCAGTACTTC
TRBJ1-2	TRBV5-4	.	TRBD1	CASSSGTGNYGYTF	TGTGCCAGCAGCTCCGGGACAGGGAACTATGGCTACACCTTC
TRBJ1-2	TRBV7-9	few	.	CASSDGLPWLGYTF	TGTGCCAGCAGCGACGGGCTTCCTTGGCTTGGCTACACCTTC
TRBJ1-3	TRBV15	.	.	CATRAFSGNTIYF	TGTGCCACTCGGGCCTTCTCTGGAAACACCATATATTTT
TRBJ1-4	TRBV27	.	.	CASSLSWGVNEKLFF	TGTGCCAGCAGTTTATCATGGGGGGTTAATGAAAAACTGTTTTTT
TRBJ2-1	TRBV6-1	.	TRBD1	CASSDPQGTGVNEQFF	TGTGCCAGCAGTGACCCCCAGGGGACAGGGGTCAATGAGCAGTTCTTC
TRBJ1-4	TRBV2	.	.	CASSRGPPGREKLFF	TGTGCCAGCAGCCGAGGACCCCCCGGGCGGGAAAAACTGTTTTTT
TRBJ2-1	TRBV5-4	.	TRBD2	CASSLASGASSYNEQFF	TGTGCCAGCAGCTTGGCTAGCGGGGCGAGCTCCTACAATGAGCAGTTCTTC
TRBJ1-5	TRBV19	.	.	CASRSGSNQPQHF	TGTGCCAGTAGAAGCGGTAGCAATCAGCCCCAGCATTTT
TRBJ1-2	TRBV7-2	.	TRBD1	CASSLTGGDYGYTF	TGTGCCAGCAGCTTAACAGGGGGCGACTATGGCTACACCTTC
TRBJ1-2	TRBV7-2	.	TRBD1	CASSLAQPGQGPLGGYTF	TGTGCCAGCAGCTTAGCCCAACCGGGACAGGGCCCCTTAGGGGGCTACACCTTC
TRBJ2-2	TRBV2	few	TRBD2	CASSESSGGAGELFF	TGTGCCAGCAGTGAATCCAGCGGGGGGGCCGGGGAGCTGTTTTTT
TRBJ1-1	TRBV14	.	.	CASSLRPGDGTEAFF	TGTGCCAGCAGTCTAAGACCGGGGGATGGCACTGAAGCTTTCTTT
TRBJ2-6	TRBV7-8	.	TRBD2	CASSSWEGRGANVLTF	TGTGCCAGCAGCTCCTGGGAGGGCCGTGGGGCCAACGTCCTGACTTTC
TRBJ1-2	TRBV7-9	.	.	CASSFGGPDTF	TGTGCCAGCAGCTTCGGGGGGCCGGACACCTTC
TRBJ2-5	TRBV10-2	.	TRBD1	CASTIGQGTQYF	TGCGCCAGCACCATCGGACAGGGGACCCAGTACTTC
TRBJ2-7	TRBV5-4	.	.	CASSQDTTYEQYF	TGTGCCAGCAGCCAGGACACCACCTACGAGCAGTACTTC
TRBJ2-1	TRBV9	.	TRBD2	CASSVTVFRREANNEQFF	TGTGCCAGCAGCGTGACCGTTTTTAGGCGGGAGGCCAACAATGAGCAGTTCTTC
TRBJ2-7	TRBV28	once	TRBD1	CASSFTGTETYEQYF	TGTGCCAGCAGTTTCACCGGGACAGAAACCTACGAGCAGTACTTC
TRBJ1-2	TRBV7-9	.	.	CASSLLGDDYGYTF	TGTGCCAGCAGCTTACTGGGGGATGACTATGGCTACACCTTC
TRBJ2-6	TRBV5-1	.	.	CASSLVGTSGANVLTF	TGCGCCAGCAGCTTGGTAGGGACCTCTGGGGCCAACGTCCTGACTTTC
TRBJ1-1	TRBV18	.	.	CASSPPGGNTEAFF	TGTGCCAGCTCACCACCGGGGGGGAACACTGAAGCTTTCTTT
TRBJ2-1	TRBV19	.	TRBD1	CASSVDRGGEQFF	TGTGCCAGTAGTGTTGACAGGGGAGGTGAGCAGTTCTTC
TRBJ2-3	TRBV9	once	TRBD2	CASSSQGTRSTDTQYF	TGTGCCAGCAGCTCCCAAGGGACTAGAAGCACAGATACGCAGTATTTT
TRBJ2-7	TRBV2	.	.	CASRGGIDSPYEQYF	TGTGCCAGCAGGGGGGGAATAGACAGCCCCTACGAGCAGTACTTC
TRBJ2-7	TRBV7-2	.	.	CASSLMAAHEQYF	TGTGCCAGCAGCCTCATGGCCGCCCACGAGCAGTACTTC
TRBJ2-2	TRBV6-5	.	.	CASSKGTFTGELFF	TGTGCCAGCAGTAAAGGAACATTCACCGGGGAGCTGTTTTTT
TRBJ2-5	TRBV25-1	.	.	CASSELKGDKGLLETQYF	TGTGCCAGCAGTGAATTAAAAGGGGACAAAGGATTACTAGAGACCCAGTACTTC
TRBJ1-6	TRBV6-1	.	.	CASSDGQISPLHF	TGTGCCAGCAGTGATGGACAGATTTCACCCCTCCACTTT
TRBJ2-7	TRBV18	once	TRBD1	CASSPGTGPLYEQYF	TGTGCCAGCTCCCCCGGGACAGGGCCTTTGTACGAGCAGTACTTC
TRBJ2-1	TRBV4-2	.	TRBD2	CASSQLTGTSPGEQFF	TGTGCCAGCAGCCAACTCACCGGGACTAGTCCAGGTGAGCAGTTCTTC
TRBJ2-7	TRBV19	.	.	CASSSKGPEQYF	TGTGCCAGTAGTTCCAAGGGGCCCGAGCAGTACTTC
TRBJ1-5	TRBV4-1	.	.	CASSLLGGGSNQPQHF	TGCGCCAGCAGCCTCCTAGGGGGAGGTAGCAATCAGCCCCAGCATTTT
TRBJ1-1	TRBV11-2	.	.	CASSLDREAFF	TGTGCCAGCAGCCTCGACAGGGAAGCTTTCTTT
TRBJ2-3	TRBV6-5	.	TRBD2	CASSKQPGGTDTQYF	TGTGCCAGCAGTAAACAACCGGGGGGGACAGATACGCAGTATTTT
TRBJ2-5	TRBV29-1	few	.	CSVEVADGPPETQYF	TGCAGCGTTGAAGTGGCGGACGGACCTCCAGAGACCCAGTACTTC
TRBJ2-5	TRBV6-6	.	TRBD1	CASMGQGQETQYF	TGTGCCAGCATGGGACAGGGCCAAGAGACCCAGTACTTC
TRBJ2-1	TRBV18	.	TRBD2	CASSPRTSGPSYNEQFF	TGTGCCAGCTCACCTCGGACTAGCGGTCCCTCCTACAATGAGCAGTTCTTC
TRBJ1-2	TRBV6-5	.	.	CASSPAGANYGYTF	TGTGCCAGCAGTCCCGCAGGGGCCAACTATGGCTACACCTTC
TRBJ2-5	TRBV6-4	.	.	CASIQLRGFSETQYF	TGTGCCAGTATTCAACTCAGGGGTTTCTCAGAGACCCAGTACTTC
TRBJ1-2	TRBV6-6	.	.	CASSFEGVGGYTF	TGTGCCAGCAGTTTTGAAGGGGTCGGTGGCTACACCTTC
TRBJ2-1	TRBV19	.	TRBD2	CASIRTSGRGYNEQFF	TGTGCCAGTATTCGGACTAGCGGGAGAGGGTACAATGAGCAGTTCTTC
TRBJ2-5	TRBV29-1	.	.	CSVEFRQGGETQYF	TGCAGCGTTGAATTTCGCCAGGGGGGGGAGACCCAGTACTTC